This T cell receptor (beta chain) appears in the sequencing data of a study of T cells in Graves' hyperthyroidism and ophthalmopathy. This clonotype came up a few times. TCR beta CDR3 sequences were amplified from RNA transcripts. In the first-round RT-PCR of the TCR CDR3, the HTBI primer set was used. Each CDR3 protein gets one entry after TCRdb re-called the multiplex PCR reads with MiXCR. The table includes about 720,000 distinct CDR3 sequences, roughly a sixth detected once. Uncontrolled infection, other autoimmune disease, pregnancy or lactation excluded patients. CDR1 SGHRS and CDR2 YFSETQ come from the germline V gene. V trimming: 4 bases; J trimming: 4 bases; junction bases outside the gene matches: 9. The CDR3 contains 16 residues.

The sequencing input was blood. The chain couples TRBV5-1 to TRBJ2-1; TRBD2 agrees at 9 bases. The sequence was collected from a woman aged 50 to 60 with Graves' hyperthyroidism that later progressed to Graves' ophthalmopathy. CDR3 DNA sequence: TGCGCCAGCAGCCTGACCTGGCGGGGGGGATACAATGAGCAGTTCTTC. It specifies CASSLTWRGGYNEQFF.